This T cell receptor beta chain was captured by sequencing in a study of blood T cells in healthy people across ages. Concerning this clonotype itself: Its antigen is still unknown.

Germline CDR1 LGHDT, CDR2 YNNKEL (reference sequence). Trimming took 4 bases from V and 2 from J, leaving 18 bases between them. CDR3 length: 17 amino acids. Study results and limitations: Aged donors had fewer naive CD4+ cells and lower diversity than long-lived donors.

Alongside a J-beta primer mix, a sample-barcoded 5' primer served in a second PCR lasting about 7 to 12 cycles. Sequencing of every sample gave 2.5 million or more CDR3-containing paired-end reads. TCRdb re-called the 5' RACE reads through MiXCR, storing one row per CDR3 protein. Of approximately 790,000 distinct CDR3 sequences in the sample, roughly 60% were seen once. Caucasian, healthy and from Russia, the donors were aged between about 6 and 90. The origin of this receptor is a man younger than 45 in good health. Sample: blood. The chain is built from TRBV3-1 and TRBJ2-1, with TRBD1 as a possible D gene (6 bases). CDR3 nucleotide sequence: TGTGCCAGCAGCCCCGACCAGGCCGGGACACCCTACAATGAGCAGTTCTTC. The encoded protein is CASSPDQAGTPYNEQFF.